This TCR beta chain derives from a study of regulatory T cells in long-lasting Graves disease. CDR3-region Arm-PCR and iRepertoire HTBI primers produced the TCR beta libraries. TCRdb re-called the multiplex PCR reads with MiXCR, one entry per CDR3 protein. The sample has about half a million distinct CDR3 sequences; about 11% are singletons. This CDR3 region has 13 residues. V was clipped by 7 bases and J by 1 base, with 12 bases between them. Per the germline V gene, CDR1 is DFQATT and CDR2 is SNEGSKA (reference sequence). Time point specified: newly diagnosed GD, antithyroid drugs for less than 3 months. The TCR library used RNA extracted from PBMCs. These data were also filed under a second study, of T cells in Graves' hyperthyroidism and ophthalmopathy. That report notes: Ophthalmopathy was identified by the model a median about seven months ahead of onset.

The chain couples TRBV20-1 to TRBJ2-3; perhaps TRBD1 as D (6 bases). The origin of this receptor is a woman aged 25 to 39 with Graves disease. Material: peripheral blood mononuclear cells (PBMCs), obtained at new diagnosis, from a patient treated with antithyroid drugs. The CDR3 here is CSVPTGRTDTQYF. CDR3 DNA sequence: TGCAGTGTTCCAACAGGGCGCACAGATACGCAGTATTTT.